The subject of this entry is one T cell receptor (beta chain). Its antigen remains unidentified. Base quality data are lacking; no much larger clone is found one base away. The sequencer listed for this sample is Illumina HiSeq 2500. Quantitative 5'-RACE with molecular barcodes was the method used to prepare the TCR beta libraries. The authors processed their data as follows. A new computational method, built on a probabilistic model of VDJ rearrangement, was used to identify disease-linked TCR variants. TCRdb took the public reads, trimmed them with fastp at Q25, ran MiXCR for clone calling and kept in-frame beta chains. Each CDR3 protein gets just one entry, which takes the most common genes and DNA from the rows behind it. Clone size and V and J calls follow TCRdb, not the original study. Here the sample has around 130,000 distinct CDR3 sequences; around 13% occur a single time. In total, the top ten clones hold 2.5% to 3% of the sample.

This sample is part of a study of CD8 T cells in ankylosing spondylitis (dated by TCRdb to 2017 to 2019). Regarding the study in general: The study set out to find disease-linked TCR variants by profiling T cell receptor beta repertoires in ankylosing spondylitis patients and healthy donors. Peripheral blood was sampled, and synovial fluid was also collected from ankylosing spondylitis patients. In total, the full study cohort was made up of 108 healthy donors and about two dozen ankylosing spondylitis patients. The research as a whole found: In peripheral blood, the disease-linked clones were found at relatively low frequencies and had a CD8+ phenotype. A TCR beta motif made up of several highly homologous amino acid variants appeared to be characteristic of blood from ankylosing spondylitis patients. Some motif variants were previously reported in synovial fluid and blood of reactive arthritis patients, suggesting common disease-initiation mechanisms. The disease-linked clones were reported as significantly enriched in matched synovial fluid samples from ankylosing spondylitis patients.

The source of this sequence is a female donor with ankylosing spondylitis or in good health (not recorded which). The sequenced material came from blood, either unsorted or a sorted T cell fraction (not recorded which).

The nucleotides are TGCGCCAGCAGCCATGCCTCCCGCTCTGGGGCCAACGTCCTGACTTTC. This translates into CASSHASRSGANVLTF. The V and J genes are TRBV5-1 and TRBJ2-6; the D gene assignment is ambiguous. CDR1 and CDR2 were assigned from the germline V gene as SGHRS and YFSETQ. V sheds 4 bases and J sheds 0 bases, leaving 11 bases between their ends. Its CDR3 holds 16 amino acids, cysteine through phenylalanine. Just CDR3 DNA is preserved here, 48 bases in frame from base 1.